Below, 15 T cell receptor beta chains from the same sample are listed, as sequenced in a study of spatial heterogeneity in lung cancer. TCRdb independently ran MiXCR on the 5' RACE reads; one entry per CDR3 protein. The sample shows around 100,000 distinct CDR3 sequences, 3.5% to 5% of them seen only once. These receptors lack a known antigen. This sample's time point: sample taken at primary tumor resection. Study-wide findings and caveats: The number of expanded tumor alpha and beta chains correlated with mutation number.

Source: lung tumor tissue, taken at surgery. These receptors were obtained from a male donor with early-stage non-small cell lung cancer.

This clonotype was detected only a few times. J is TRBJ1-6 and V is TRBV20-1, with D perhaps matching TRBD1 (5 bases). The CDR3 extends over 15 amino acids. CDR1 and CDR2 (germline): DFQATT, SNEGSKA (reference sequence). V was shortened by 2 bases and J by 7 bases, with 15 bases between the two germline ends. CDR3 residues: CSARSGAATNSPLHF. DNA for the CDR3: TGCAGTGCTAGATCCGGGGCAGCCACCAATTCACCCCTCCACTTT.

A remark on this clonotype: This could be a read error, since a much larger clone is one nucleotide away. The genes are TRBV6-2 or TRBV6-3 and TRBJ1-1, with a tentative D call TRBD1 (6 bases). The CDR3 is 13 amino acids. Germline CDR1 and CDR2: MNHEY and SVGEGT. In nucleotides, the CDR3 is TGTGTCAGCAGTTACTCGTGGGGGCCTGAAGCTTTCTTT. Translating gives CVSSYSWGPEAFF.

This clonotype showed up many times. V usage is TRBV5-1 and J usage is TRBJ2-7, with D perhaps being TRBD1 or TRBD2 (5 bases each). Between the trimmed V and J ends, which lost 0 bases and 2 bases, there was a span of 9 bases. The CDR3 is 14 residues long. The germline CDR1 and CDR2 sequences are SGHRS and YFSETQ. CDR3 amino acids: CASSLGDRTYEQYF. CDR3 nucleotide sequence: TGCGCCAGCAGCTTGGGGGACCGTACCTACGAGCAGTACTTC.

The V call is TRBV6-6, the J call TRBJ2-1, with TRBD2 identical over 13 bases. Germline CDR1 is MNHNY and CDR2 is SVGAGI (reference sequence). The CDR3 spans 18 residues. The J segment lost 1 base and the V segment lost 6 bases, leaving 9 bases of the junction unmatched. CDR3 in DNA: TGTGCCAGCAGAAAACTAGCGGGAGGGTTCGGGTCCTACAATGAGCAGTTCTTC. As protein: CASRKLAGGFGSYNEQFF.

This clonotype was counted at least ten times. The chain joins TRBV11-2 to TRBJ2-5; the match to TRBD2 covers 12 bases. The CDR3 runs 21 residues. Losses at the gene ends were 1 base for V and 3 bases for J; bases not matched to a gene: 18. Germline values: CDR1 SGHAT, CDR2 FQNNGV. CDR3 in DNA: TGTGCCAGCAGCTTAGTGATTCCCCTAGCGGGAGGGGGGACACCAGAAGAGACCCAGTACTTC. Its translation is CASSLVIPLAGGGTPEETQYF.

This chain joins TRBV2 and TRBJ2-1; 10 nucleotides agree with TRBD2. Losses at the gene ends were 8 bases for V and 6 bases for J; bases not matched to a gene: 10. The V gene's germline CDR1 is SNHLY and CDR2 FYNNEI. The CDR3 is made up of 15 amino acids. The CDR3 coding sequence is TGTGCCAGCGATAAAGGACTAGCGGTCCTCAATGAGCAGTTCTTC. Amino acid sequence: CASDKGLAVLNEQFF. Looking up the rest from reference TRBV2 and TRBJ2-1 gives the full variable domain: EPEVTQTPSHQVTQMGQEVILRCVPISNHLYFYWYRQILGQKVEFLVSFYNNEISEKSEIFDDQFSVERPDGSNFTLKIRSTKLEDSAMYFCASDKGLAVLNEQFFGPGTRLTVL.

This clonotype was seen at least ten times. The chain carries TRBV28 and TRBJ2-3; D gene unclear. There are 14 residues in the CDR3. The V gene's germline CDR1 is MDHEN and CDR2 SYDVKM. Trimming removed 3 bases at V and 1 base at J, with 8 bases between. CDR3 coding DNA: TGTGCCAGCAGTTTCCGTGGCGGCACAGATACGCAGTATTTT. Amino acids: CASSFRGGTDTQYF.

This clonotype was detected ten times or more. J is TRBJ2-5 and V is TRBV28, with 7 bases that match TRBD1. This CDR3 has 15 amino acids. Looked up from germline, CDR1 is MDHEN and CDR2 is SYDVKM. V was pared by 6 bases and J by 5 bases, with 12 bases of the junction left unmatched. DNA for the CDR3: TGTGCCAGCAGCGGAGTAGGGGGCCGTCCGGAGACCCAGTACTTC. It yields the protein CASSGVGGRPETQYF.

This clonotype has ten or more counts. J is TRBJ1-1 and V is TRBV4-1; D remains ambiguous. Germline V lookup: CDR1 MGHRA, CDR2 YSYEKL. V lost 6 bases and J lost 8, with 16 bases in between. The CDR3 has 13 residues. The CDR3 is CASSFMAGGEAFF. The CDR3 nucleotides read TGCGCCAGCAGTTTTATGGCAGGCGGCGAAGCTTTCTTT.

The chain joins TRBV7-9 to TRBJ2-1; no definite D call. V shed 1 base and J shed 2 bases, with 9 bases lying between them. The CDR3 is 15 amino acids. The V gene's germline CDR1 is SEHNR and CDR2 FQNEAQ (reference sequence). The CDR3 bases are TGTGCCAGCAGCTTAGAAAGATATGCCTACAATGAGCAGTTCTTC. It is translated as CASSLERYAYNEQFF. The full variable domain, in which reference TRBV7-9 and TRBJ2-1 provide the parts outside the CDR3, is DTGVSQNPRHKITKRGQNVTFRCDPISEHNRLYWYRQTLGQGPEFLTYFQNEAQLEKSRLLSDRFSAERPKGSFSTLEIQRTEQGDSAMYLCASSLERYAYNEQFFGPGTRLTVL.

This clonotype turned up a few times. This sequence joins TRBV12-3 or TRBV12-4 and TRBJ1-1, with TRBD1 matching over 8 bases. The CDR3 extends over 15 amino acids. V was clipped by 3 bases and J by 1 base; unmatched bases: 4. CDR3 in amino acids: CASSFRGQGNTEAFF. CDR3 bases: TGTGCCAGCAGTTTCAGGGGGCAAGGGAACACTGAAGCTTTCTTT.

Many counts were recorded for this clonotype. CDR3 loop: CSVESTQVTQYF. CDR3 coding DNA: TGCAGCGTTGAATCCACCCAGGTGACCCAGTACTTC. This chain uses TRBV29-1 with TRBJ2-5; D call uncertain. V lost 2 bases, J lost 7 bases, and 11 bases lay in between. The CDR3 extends over 12 amino acids. Per germline, CDR1 SQVTM and CDR2 ANQGSEA. Complete variable domain (other parts from reference TRBV29-1 and TRBJ2-5): SAVISQKPSRDICQRGTSLTIQCQVDSQVTMMFWYRQQPGQSLTLIATANQGSEATYESGFVIDKFPISRPNLTFSTLTVSNMSPEDSSIYLCSVESTQVTQYFGPGTRLLVL.

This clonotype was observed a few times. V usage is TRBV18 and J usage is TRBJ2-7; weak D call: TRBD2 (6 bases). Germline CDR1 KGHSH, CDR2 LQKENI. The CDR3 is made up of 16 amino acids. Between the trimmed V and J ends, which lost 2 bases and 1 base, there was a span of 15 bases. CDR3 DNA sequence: TGTGCCAGCTCACCATCTGATAGTGCGGGGTCCTACGAGCAGTACTTC. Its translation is CASSPSDSAGSYEQYF.

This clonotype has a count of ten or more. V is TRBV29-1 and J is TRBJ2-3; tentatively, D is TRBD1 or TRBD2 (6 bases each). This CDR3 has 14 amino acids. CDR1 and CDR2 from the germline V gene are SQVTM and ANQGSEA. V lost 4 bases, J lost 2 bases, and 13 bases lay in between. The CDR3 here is CSVGPGANTDTQYF. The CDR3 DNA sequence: TGCAGCGTTGGGCCGGGGGCGAACACAGATACGCAGTATTTT.

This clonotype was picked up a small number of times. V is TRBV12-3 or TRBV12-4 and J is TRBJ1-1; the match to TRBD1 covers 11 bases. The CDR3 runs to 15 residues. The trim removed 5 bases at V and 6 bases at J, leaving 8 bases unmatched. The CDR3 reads CASSPGTGGLAEAFF. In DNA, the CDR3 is TGTGCCAGCAGTCCCGGGACAGGGGGATTGGCTGAAGCTTTCTTT.